These 26 T cell receptor beta chains originate from one sample sequenced in a study of tumor and adjacent non-tumor tissue in lung cancer. TCRbeta libraries were built with three rounds of nested PCR, modified from ARM-PCR. TCRdb analysed the multiplex PCR reads with MiXCR anew, one entry per CDR3 protein. Counted here are 70,000 to 90,000 distinct CDR3 sequences, 77% occurring once; the ten biggest clones make up approximately 12%. RNA was extracted from bulk tissue without any cell sorting. Material for sequencing was lung tumor tissue. The receptor source for this set is a woman in her 50s with non-small cell lung cancer.

As for this clonotype: One end of the junction varies from germline; a read error may be responsible. The rearrangement uses TRBV4-2 and TRBJ1-2; D is ambiguous. CDR1 and CDR2 (germline): LGHNA, YNFKEQ. The CDR3 has 15 amino acids. This CDR3 reads CANSQDDSGIRGYTF. The CDR3 DNA sequence: TGTGCCAACAGCCAAGATGATTCGGGGATACGAGGCTACACCTTC.

On this clonotype itself: At one of its ends the junction is not consistent with the germline gene, which may arise from a read error. This chain connects TRBV4-1 to TRBJ2-7, with 9 bases aligning to TRBD2. This CDR3 region has 17 residues. The germline CDR1 and CDR2 sequences are MGHRA and YSYEKL. CDR3 nucleotides: TGCGCCAGTAGCCAAGATTGGGAGACTAGCGGAAGTAGAGAGCAGTACTTC. Amino acid sequence: CASSQDWETSGSREQYF.

About this clonotype itself: Compared with germline, one end of the junction differs, possibly owing to a read error. J is TRBJ2-1 and V is TRBV2; no clear D. Germline loops: CDR1 SNHLY, CDR2 FYNNEI. This CDR3 comprises 11 residues. In nucleotides, the CDR3 is TGTGCCAGCAGTGAGGGGTATGAGGAGTTCTTC. This encodes CASSEGYEEFF.

The rearrangement joins TRBV11-1 to TRBJ2-7, with 7 bases aligning to TRBD2. V was clipped by 10 bases and J by 7 bases; unmatched bases: 22. This CDR3 is built from 16 residues. CDR1 and CDR2 from the germline V gene are SGHAT and FQDESV (reference sequence). CDR3 loop: CAISDPGTNVLGEQYF. Written as DNA, the CDR3 is TGTGCCATTAGCGACCCCGGGACTAATGTACTCGGGGAGCAGTACTTC.

As for this clonotype: Given the absence of the conserved phenylalanine or tryptophan at the CDR3 end, a read error is likely. V gene TRBV11-1 combines with J gene TRBJ2-5; 9 bases align to TRBD1. The CDR3 contains 14 residues. From germline, CDR1 is SGHAT and CDR2 FQDESV (reference sequence). The trim removed 11 bases at V and 4 bases at J, leaving 11 bases unmatched. In nucleotides, the CDR3 is TGTGCCGGCGGCCCGGGACAGGGCGTAGAGACCCAGTACCTC. Amino acids: CAGGPGQGVETQYL.

The sample holds a few counts of this clonotype. J is TRBJ2-7 and V is TRBV5-6; unclear D gene. The CDR3 contains 17 residues. V lost 4 bases, J lost 2 bases, and 22 bases lay in between. Germline CDR1 is SGHDT and CDR2 is YYEEEE. The CDR3 coding sequence is TGTGCCAGCAGCGCGGTCAGGACCACGATCACCCCCTACGAGCAGTACTTC. Protein sequence: CASSAVRTTITPYEQYF.

This clonotype was detected many times. The chain combines TRBV28 with TRBJ1-4, with a weak D call TRBD1 (5 bases). There are 16 residues in the CDR3. Trimming shortened V by 5 bases and J by 6 bases, and 19 bases separated the two germline ends. Germline loops: CDR1 MDHEN, CDR2 SYDVKM. Here the CDR3 reads CASSPHVGGGDEKLFF. The CDR3 region has the DNA TGTGCCAGCAGTCCGCACGTGGGGGGGGGTGATGAAAAACTGTTTTTT.

This clonotype was seen repeatedly, ten times or more. V and J are TRBV28 and TRBJ1-5; the D is unclear. The CDR3 totals 13 residues. CDR1 MDHEN and CDR2 SYDVKM come from the germline V gene. Trimming removed 10 bases at V and 4 bases at J, with 14 bases between. For the CDR3, the DNA is TGTGCCACCCAACGGGGAGGTAATCAGCCCCAGCATTTT. Translated: CATQRGGNQPQHF.

The chain joins TRBV4-2 to TRBJ2-3; a possible D gene is TRBD2 (6 bases). The CDR3 is 17 amino acids. Between the trimmed V and J ends, which lost 4 bases and 1 base, there was a span of 18 bases. CDR1 is LGHNA, CDR2 YNFKEQ, per germline. CDR3 nucleotide sequence: TGTGCCAGCAGCCGTCACGCCGTGACTAGATGCACAGATACGCAGTATTTT. This encodes CASSRHAVTRCTDTQYF.

On this clonotype: At one of its ends the junction is not consistent with the germline gene, which may arise from a read error. The chain uses TRBV10-2 and TRBJ2-1; TRBD2 aligns across 8 bases. The CDR3 totals 21 residues. Germline V gene lookup returns CDR1 WSHSY and CDR2 SAAADI. The CDR3 nucleotides are TGCGCCAACAGTGAGTTTAGATTCATATCGACTAGCGAGAGTTCCTACAATGAGCAGTTCTTC. It codes for CANSEFRFISTSESSYNEQFF.

Notes on this clonotype: One end of the junction is discordant with germline, which a read error may explain. The rearrangement uses TRBV11-2 and TRBJ1-1; D unclear. The CDR3 consists of 14 residues. Germline CDR1 SGHAT, CDR2 FQNNGV. The CDR3 DNA follows: TGTGCCTGCAGCTTGCTAATGCTGGGAACAGAAGCTCTCTTT. It encodes CACSLLMLGTEALF. Full variable domain (outside the CDR3, taken from reference TRBV11-2 and TRBJ1-1): EAGVAQSPRYKIIEKRQSVAFWCNPISGHATLYWYQQILGQGPKLLIQFQNNGVVDDSQLPKDRFSAERLKGVDSTLKIQPAKLEDSAVYLCACSLLMLGTEALFGQGTRLTVV.

For this clonotype: This is likely a read error, given that the CDR3 carries no conserved phenylalanine or tryptophan at its end. V is TRBV4-1 and J is TRBJ2-7; D may correspond to TRBD1 or TRBD2 (5 bases each). Per germline, CDR1 MGHRA and CDR2 YSYEKL. The CDR3 spans 15 residues. CDR3 residues: CASGQSGTNSYEQYL. CDR3 DNA: TGCGCCAGCGGCCAATCCGGGACGAACTCCTACGAGCAGTACCTC.

Turning to this clonotype: The junction departs from germline at one end; a sequencing error may be responsible. The chain employs TRBV6-5 and TRBJ2-7, with 14 bases lining up with TRBD2. The CDR3 length is 17 residues. Germline CDR1 and CDR2: MNHEY and SVGAGI. CDR3 sequence: CASSVPGLAGATHEQYF. The DNA for the CDR3 is TGTGCTAGCAGTGTCCCGGGACTAGCGGGGGCCACCCACGAGCAGTACTTC.

The chain links TRBV6-6 to TRBJ2-5; maybe TRBD2 (5 bases). This CDR3 has 17 amino acids. The germline V and J ends were trimmed by 0 bases and 1 base, with 15 bases remaining between them. Per germline, CDR1 MNHNY and CDR2 SVGAGI (reference sequence). The CDR3 nucleotides are TGTGCCAGCAGTTACTCGCTTGAGGGAGAGGGCCAAGAGACCCAGTACTTC. Translated: CASSYSLEGEGQETQYF.

Points on this clonotype: Compared with germline, one end of the junction differs, possibly owing to a read error. The chain carries TRBV10-2 and TRBJ2-7; D is unclear. This CDR3 has 14 residues. Germline CDR1 and CDR2: WSHSY and SAAADI. The CDR3 bases are TGCGCCAGCAGTGAGCCGATGGCGGCCTACAAGCAGTACTTC. The encoded protein is CASSEPMAAYKQYF.

Only one count was recorded for this clonotype. CDR3 protein: CASSKYRDHANTGELFF. CDR3 nucleotides: TGCGCCAGCAGCAAATACCGGGACCACGCGAACACCGGGGAGCTGTTTTTT. The chain recombines TRBV5-1 with TRBJ2-2; D assignment may be TRBD1 or TRBD2 (5 bases each). Germline CDR1 is SGHRS and CDR2 is YFSETQ. The V end was cut by 4 bases, the J end by 0 bases, with 16 bases between. CDR3 size: 17 residues.

This clonotype was recorded only once. Since the CDR3 does not end with the conserved phenylalanine or tryptophan, this likely comes from a read error. The chain couples TRBV7-9 to TRBJ1-2, with D possibly matching TRBD1 (6 bases). The CDR3 runs to 15 residues. CDR1 is SEHNR and CDR2 is FQNEAQ in the germline V gene (reference sequence). The CDR3 region is CASGLRGATNYGYTV. CDR3 coding DNA: TGTGCCAGCGGCTTGCGGGGGGCGACTAACTATGGCTACACCGTC.

In regard to this clonotype: One end of the junction does not line up with germline, which may come from a read error. The chain combines TRBV4-2 with TRBJ1-6; 7 bases are a match to TRBD1. This CDR3 is 15 amino acids long. The germline V gene has CDR1 LGHNA and CDR2 YNFKEQ. DNA of the CDR3: TGTGCCGGCAAACCACGACAGGGAGATAATTCACTCCTCCACTTT. The encoded protein is CAGKPRQGDNSLLHF.

The rearrangement links TRBV7-9 to TRBJ2-7; D tentatively fits TRBD1 or TRBD2 (5 bases each). The CDR3 extends over 15 amino acids. Germline lookup yields CDR1 SEHNR and CDR2 FQNEAQ (reference sequence). Trimming stripped 9 bases from V and 3 bases from J, with 21 bases between. CDR3 sequence reads: CASSIAGGKVYEQYF. The DNA for the CDR3 is TGTGCCAGTAGCATAGCTGGGGGTAAGGTCTACGAGCAGTACTTC.

V is TRBV6-6 and J is TRBJ1-5; D is perhaps TRBD1 (6 bases). Germline CDR1 reads MNHNY; CDR2 reads SVGAGI (reference sequence). V was clipped by 10 bases and J by 4 bases, with 20 bases between them. This CDR3 is 15 amino acids long. The CDR3 DNA is TGTGCCATTAGTTACGGTGACAGGCTAAATCAGCCCCAGCATTTT. Amino acids: CAISYGDRLNQPQHF.

A note on this clonotype: Given a much more abundant clone one base away, this may be a read error. The chain has TRBV30 and TRBJ1-5, with D uncertain. Per germline, CDR1 GTSNPN and CDR2 SVGIG (reference sequence). There are 13 residues in the CDR3. The CDR3 sequence is CAWSVKGDQSQHF. CDR3 DNA: TGTGCCTGGAGTGTGAAGGGCGATCAGTCCCAGCATTTT.

The sample holds a few counts of this clonotype. Lacking the conserved final phenylalanine or tryptophan, this CDR3 likely reflects a read error. This rearrangement joins TRBV29-1 to TRBJ1-1; the D gene is possibly TRBD1 (5 bases). The germline V and J ends were trimmed by 8 bases and 4 bases, with 17 bases remaining between them. The germline CDR1 and CDR2 sequences are SQVTM and ANQGSEA. CDR3 length equals 13 residues. CDR3 bases: TGCAGCTCATCCAAGTTGGGGGGCACTGAAGCTTTCTCT. Translated, it gives CSSSKLGGTEAFS.

This clonotype was detected once. One end of the junction fails to match germline, which may point to a read error. This chain connects TRBV11-3 to TRBJ2-4; TRBD1 or TRBD2 may be the D gene (6 bases each). Germline CDR1 SGHNT, CDR2 YENEEA. The CDR3 runs 14 residues. The CDR3 sequence is CANSSTGEGGIQYF. For the CDR3, the DNA is TGTGCCAACAGCTCAACAGGTGAGGGGGGCATTCAGTACTTC.

As regards this clonotype: Because it lacks the conserved phenylalanine or tryptophan at the end, this CDR3 is likely a read error. The rearrangement links TRBV6-1 to TRBJ1-1; D gene ambiguous. The V end lost 8 bases, the J end lost 2 bases, and 12 bases lay between the germline ends. This CDR3 comprises 13 residues. The germline V gene encodes CDR1 MNHNS and CDR2 SASEGT. In DNA form, the CDR3 reads TGTGCCAGCTGGTCGGATTTTAACACTGAAGCTTTCATT. This sequence encodes CASWSDFNTEAFI.

As to this clonotype: It may be a read error: a sequence one base away is much more abundant. The chain carries TRBV7-9 and TRBJ2-7, with no clear D. Trimming left V 1 base short and J 3 bases short, with 10 bases between. The CDR3 runs 14 residues. Germline V gene lookup returns CDR1 SEHNR and CDR2 FQNEAQ (reference sequence). The CDR3 bases are TGTGCCAGCAGCTTAGTACATAATGACTACGAGCAGTACTTC. This gives the protein CASSLVHNDYEQYF.

The chain uses TRBV5-5 and TRBJ2-3; possibly TRBD2 for D (7 bases). This CDR3 region has 12 residues. V dropped 1 base and J dropped 15 bases, with 15 bases sitting between them. Per the germline V gene, CDR1 is SGHKS and CDR2 is YYEKEE (reference sequence). DNA of the CDR3: TGTGCCAGCAGCTTGCCTCCCGGGGGGCAATATTTT. It encodes CASSLPPGGQYF.